Listed here are 6 T cell receptor beta chains from one sample, sequenced in a study of CD8+CD57+ T cells in acquired aplastic anemia. Sequencing involved patients with CD8+CD57+ cell expansion previously shown by flow cytometry. Genomic DNA was employed as the template in profiling TCR beta VDJ and CDR3. One entry per CDR3 protein, called by TCRdb with MiXCR from the reads. The top ten clones hold approximately 42% of a sample with about 260,000 distinct CDR3 sequences, 82% of them seen once. The sample was sorted CD4+, CD8+, or CD8+CD57+ T cells (not recorded which) from PBMCs. Receptors were obtained from a human donor with aplastic anemia.

V gene TRBV7-3 combines with J gene TRBJ1-1; the D gene is possibly TRBD1 (6 bases). V was shortened by 1 base and J by 14 bases, with 23 bases between the two germline ends. Germline V gives CDR1 SGHTA, CDR2 FQGTGA. There are 15 residues in the CDR3. Here the CDR3 reads CASSLNGGGAAEQFF. The CDR3, as DNA: TGTGCCAGCAGCTTAAATGGCGGGGGGGCAGCTGAGCAGTTCTTT.

The chain combines TRBV11-2 with TRBJ2-3; D is undetermined. CDR1 and CDR2 (germline): SGHAT, FQNNGV. Trimming stripped 5 bases from V and 6 bases from J, with 15 bases between. The CDR3 sequence is 14 residues long. Here the CDR3 DNA reads TGTGCCAGCAGCCCGCCGGAAGGTCCCGATACGCAGTATTTT. Translation gives CASSPPEGPDTQYF.

In its sample, this clonotype was seen a few times. CDR3 sequence reads: CATSDSGGYEQYF. DNA of the CDR3: TGTGCCACCAGTGACAGCGGGGGGTACGAGCAGTACTTC. V and J are TRBV24-1 and TRBJ2-7, with 9 bases lining up with TRBD2. CDR1 KGHDR and CDR2 SFDVKD come from the germline V gene. The V gene end was trimmed by 4 bases and the J gene end by 4 bases; junction bases not matched to a gene: 1. CDR3 length: 13 amino acids.

Of note for this clonotype: The junction and the germline gene differ at one end; a read error may be behind it. CDR3 sequence: CASSLAAVSETTLYF. The CDR3 bases are TGTGCCAGCAGCTTGGCGGCAGTTTCTGAAACCACCTTATATTTT. The V call is TRBV7-2, the J call TRBJ1-3; D remains unclear. Germline values: CDR1 SGHTA, CDR2 FQGNSA. This CDR3 is built from 15 residues.

For this clonotype: Germline and junction disagree at one end, which may indicate a read error. CDR3: CASSLVLTGNSEAFF. The CDR3 DNA sequence: TGTGCCAGCAGCTTAGTACTGACAGGGAACTCTGAAGCATTCTTT. The rearrangement links TRBV7-9 to TRBJ1-1, with 7 nucleotides matching TRBD1. The germline gives CDR1 SEHNR, CDR2 FQNEAQ (reference sequence). The CDR3 spans 15 residues.

Remarks on this clonotype: A read error may account for a junction end that differs from germline. This chain connects TRBV2 to TRBJ1-5; D gene uncertain. The CDR3 runs to 14 residues. CDR1 is SNHLY, CDR2 FYNNEI, per germline. The CDR3 region has the DNA TGTGCCAGCAGTCAGGCCTATATCAATCAGCCCCAGCATTTC. Its protein product is CASSQAYINQPQHF.